One sample yielded the 26 T cell receptor beta chains listed below, sequenced in a study of OX40 agonist ivuxolimab in advanced cancers. The repertoire was sequenced with immunoSEQ multiplex PCR; TCRdb's copy has only in-frame clones and lacks some. The sample records around 53,000 clones, approximately 80% being singletons. Sequences were derived from CD4+ or CD8+ T cells sorted from blood, sampled in a trial of the OX40 agonist ivuxolimab. All receptors derive from an adult with an advanced solid tumor such as melanoma, head and neck, liver or kidney cancer.

The chain recombines TRBV4-2 with TRBJ2-7; D remains ambiguous. With 5 bases removed from V and 6 bases from J, the gap between germline ends came to 11 bases. The CDR3 runs to 12 residues. The germline V gene has CDR1 LGHNA and CDR2 YNFKEQ. CDR3 nucleotide sequence: TGTGCCAGCAGCAAAGTGCAAGGCGAGCAGTACTTC. This sequence encodes CASSKVQGEQYF.

The rearrangement uses TRBV9 and TRBJ2-1; D unclear. This CDR3 spans 15 amino acids. Trimming took off 0 bases at V and 0 bases at J, with 7 bases between the two ends. The germline V gene encodes CDR1 SGDLS and CDR2 YYNGEE. CDR3 nucleotides: TGTGCCAGCAGCGTAGGAGCCAGCTCCTACAATGAGCAGTTCTTC. Amino acid sequence: CASSVGASSYNEQFF.

The chain links TRBV30 to TRBJ2-2; D may be TRBD2 (5 bases). The V end was cut by 2 bases, the J end by 3 bases, with 10 bases between. The germline CDR1 and CDR2 sequences are GTSNPN and SVGIG (reference sequence). This CDR3 spans 14 amino acids. CDR3: CAWSQHGDTGELFF. The CDR3, as DNA: TGTGCCTGGAGTCAACACGGGGACACCGGGGAGCTGTTTTTT.

J is TRBJ2-7 and V is TRBV7-2; 12 bases map to TRBD2. The trim removed 5 bases at V and 1 base at J, leaving 3 bases unmatched. Germline CDR1 reads SGHTA; CDR2 reads FQGNSA. The CDR3 loop spans 15 amino acids. CDR3 amino acids: CASSPGLAGSYEQYF. The CDR3 nucleotides read TGTGCCAGCAGCCCGGGACTAGCGGGTTCCTACGAGCAGTACTTC.

The chain joins TRBV7-9 to TRBJ2-5; 16 bases map to TRBD2. The J call may be mistaken, given a closer DNA end match to TRBJ2-7. Germline-derived CDR1 and CDR2 are SEHNR and FQNEAQ (reference sequence). The CDR3 sequence is 17 residues long. The CDR3 sequence: CASSLTSGLAGGNEQYF. CDR3 in DNA: TGTGCCAGCAGCTTAACCTCGGGACTAGCGGGGGGGAACGAGCAGTACTTC.

This rearrangement joins TRBV4-2 to TRBJ1-2; maybe TRBD1 (6 bases). The CDR3 runs 17 residues. V was cut by 0 bases and J by 5 bases, with 19 bases left in between. The germline V gene has CDR1 LGHNA and CDR2 YNFKEQ. CDR3 protein: CASSQDLVAGAGYGYTF. CDR3 DNA: TGTGCCAGCAGCCAAGATTTGGTGGCAGGGGCGGGGTATGGCTACACCTTC.

In regard to this clone: At one of its ends the junction is not consistent with the germline gene, which may arise from a read error. The rearrangement links TRBV5-4 to TRBJ2-7; no clear D gene. Germline V CDR1 and CDR2: SGHNT, YYREEE (reference sequence). This CDR3 has 13 amino acids. CDR3 DNA: TGCGCCAGCAGTGAGGCTCTTGCTCGAGAGCAGTACTTC. Translated, it gives CASSEALAREQYF.

The CDR3: CASRAGLNTEAFF. The CDR3 DNA reads as TGTGCCAGCAGGGCAGGGTTGAACACTGAAGCTTTCTTT. This chain connects TRBV6-1 to TRBJ1-1; possible D gene TRBD1, 5 bases. The CDR3 runs to 13 residues. V gave up 6 bases and J gave up 0 bases, with 8 bases separating them. The germline CDR1 and CDR2 sequences are MNHNS and SASEGT.

Here the CDR3 reads CASSESITGATDTQYF. CDR3 sequence (DNA): TGCGCCAGCAGTGAGTCGATTACGGGCGCCACAGATACGCAGTATTTT. The chain employs TRBV10-1 and TRBJ2-3; unclear D gene. Germline values: CDR1 WNHNN, CDR2 SYGVQD (reference sequence). The CDR3 is made up of 16 amino acids. Between the trimmed V and J ends, which lost 0 bases and 2 bases, there was a span of 12 bases.

The chain links TRBV6-6 to TRBJ1-5; 7 nucleotides align to TRBD1. Germline V CDR1 and CDR2: MNHNY, SVGAGI (reference sequence). The CDR3 spans 14 residues. Germline trimming cut 6 bases from V and 4 bases from J; bases unmatched to any gene: 6. The CDR3 nucleotides are TGTGCCAGCAGATTAGGGGGCCTGAATCAGCCCCAGCATTTT. Translation: CASRLGGLNQPQHF.

The chain combines TRBV5-1 with TRBJ2-3; TRBD2 matches at 9 bases. V lost 0 bases and J lost 0; bases outside the gene matches: 8. The germline CDR1 and CDR2 sequences are SGHRS and YFSETQ. The CDR3 totals 18 residues. The CDR3 is CASSLVLAGAHSTDTQYF. CDR3 coding DNA: TGCGCCAGCAGCTTGGTATTAGCGGGGGCCCATAGCACAGATACGCAGTATTTT. The full variable domain, rest sourced from reference TRBV5-1 and TRBJ2-3, is KAGVTQTPRYLIKTRGQQVTLSCSPISGHRSVSWYQQTPGQGLQFLFEYFSETQRNKGNFPGRFSGRQFSNSRSEMNVSTLELGDSALYLCASSLVLAGAHSTDTQYFGPGTRLTVL.

The CDR3, as DNA: TGTGCCAGCGCTGGAAGGGGGGGTGCCGGGGAGCTGTTTTTT. This gives the protein CASAGRGGAGELFF. The chain joins TRBV11-2 to TRBJ2-2, with TRBD2 as a possible D gene (7 bases). V lost 8 bases and J lost 6, with 16 bases in between. The CDR3 is made up of 14 amino acids. Germline CDR1 and CDR2: SGHAT and FQNNGV.

The chain is built from TRBV11-3 and TRBJ2-3; 8 bases are shared with TRBD2. The germline gives CDR1 SGHNT, CDR2 YENEEA. The CDR3 has 15 amino acids. V was pared by 5 bases and J by 6 bases, with 10 bases of the junction left unmatched. The CDR3 is CASSLQRGLGDTQYF. CDR3 bases: TGTGCCAGCAGCCTTCAGCGGGGGCTCGGGGATACGCAGTATTTT.

The rearrangement uses TRBV7-3 and TRBJ2-3; D is unclear. The CDR3 has 13 amino acids. Trimming removed 5 bases at V and 1 base at J, with 7 bases between. Germline V lookup: CDR1 SGHTA, CDR2 FQGTGA. The CDR3 DNA follows: TGTGCCAGCAGCGCCGCGGGCACAGATACGCAGTATTTT. It specifies CASSAAGTDTQYF.

The chain carries TRBV18 and TRBJ2-1; 11 nucleotides align to TRBD1. The germline gives CDR1 KGHSH, CDR2 LQKENI. V trimming: 4 bases; J trimming: 9 bases; junction bases outside the gene matches: 8. This CDR3 is built from 15 residues. The CDR3 coding sequence is TGTGCCAGCTCACTATCCTCCGGGACAGGGGGTGAGCAGTTCTTC. This gives the protein CASSLSSGTGGEQFF.

The gene calls are TRBV7-3 and TRBJ2-1; 7 positions match TRBD1. There are 15 residues in the CDR3. Germline V CDR1 and CDR2: SGHTA, FQGTGA. After removal of 3 bases from V and 3 bases from J, the junction contained 5 bases not matched to a gene. CDR3 bases: TGTGCCAGCAGCTTCTCCGGGACAGTCTACAATGAGCAGTTCTTC. As protein: CASSFSGTVYNEQFF.

The V gene is TRBV7-2, the J gene TRBJ1-1; D is unresolved. The CDR3 runs to 13 residues. V was trimmed by 0 bases and J by 6 bases, leaving 8 bases between them. Germline values: CDR1 SGHTA, CDR2 FQGNSA. In DNA, the CDR3 is TGTGCCAGCAGCTTAGCAGGATCTCCTGAAGCTTTCTTT. As protein: CASSLAGSPEAFF.

The chain carries TRBV27 and TRBJ2-3; D gene uncertain. Germline V gene sequence: CDR1 MNHEY, CDR2 SMNVEV (reference sequence). The V end lost 5 bases, the J end lost 3 bases, and 9 bases lay between the germline ends. This CDR3 has 13 residues. CDR3 DNA: TGTGCCAGCAGTAGTTGGCGGACAGATACGCAGTATTTT. Translated, it gives CASSSWRTDTQYF.

The rearrangement links TRBV5-6 to TRBJ1-6; D uncertain. CDR3 size: 17 residues. Germline assignment: CDR1 SGHDT and CDR2 YYEEEE. Trimming removed 1 base from V and 10 bases from J, with 21 bases in between. The CDR3 DNA sequence: TGTGCCAGCAGCTTGTGGGCATACCCTGGGTCGAAATCACCCCTCCACTTT. This sequence encodes CASSLWAYPGSKSPLHF.

CDR3 in DNA: TGTGCCAGCAGCACGAAAGGGGGCGAGGGGGGCTACACCTTC. Amino acids: CASSTKGGEGGYTF. The chain joins TRBV7-9 to TRBJ1-2, with TRBD1 matching over 7 bases. The ends lost 5 bases at V and 8 bases at J; junction bases unmatched: 11. This CDR3 is built from 14 residues. In germline, CDR1 is SEHNR, CDR2 FQNEAQ (reference sequence).

The rearrangement uses TRBV6-6 and TRBJ2-7, with 11 bases fitting TRBD2. The germline CDR1 and CDR2 sequences are MNHNY and SVGAGI (reference sequence). The CDR3 has 14 amino acids. J was trimmed by 4 bases and V by 2 bases; bases with no gene match: 1. The DNA of the CDR3 is TGTGCCAGCAGTTACGTAGCGGGAGGGTACGAGCAGTACTTC. This translates into CASSYVAGGYEQYF.

V and J are TRBV29-1 and TRBJ2-7, with 11 bases aligning to TRBD2. Germline CDR1 reads SQVTM; CDR2 reads ANQGSEA. This CDR3 has 14 residues. The V and J ends lost 1 base and 1 base, in that order; junction bases with no gene match: 0. In DNA, the CDR3 is TGCAGCGTTGAAGGACTAGCGGGGTCCTACGAGCAGTACTTC. Translation gives CSVEGLAGSYEQYF.

The rearrangement links TRBV4-2 to TRBJ2-2, with D possibly matching TRBD1 (6 bases). This CDR3 spans 15 amino acids. Per the germline V gene, CDR1 is LGHNA and CDR2 is YNFKEQ. V was shortened by 1 base and J by 2 bases, with 8 bases between the two germline ends. CDR3 loop: CASSQGGQNTGELFF. Here the CDR3 DNA reads TGTGCCAGCAGCCAAGGGGGGCAAAACACCGGGGAGCTGTTTTTT.

The genes are TRBV18 and TRBJ1-4; 9 bases fit TRBD1. V gave up 0 bases and J gave up 7 bases; unmatched junction bases: 3. In germline, CDR1 is KGHSH, CDR2 LQKENI. This CDR3 is built from 15 residues. The CDR3 bases are TGTGCCAGCTCACCACCGGGACAGGGTGTTGAAAAACTGTTTTTT. It translates to CASSPPGQGVEKLFF.

The rearrangement links TRBV28 to TRBJ1-1; no clear D. Germline V gene data show CDR1 as MDHEN and CDR2 as SYDVKM. This CDR3 has 16 amino acids. V was clipped by 3 bases and J by 6 bases, with 20 bases between them. The CDR3 sequence is CASSFLSLAARPEAFF. The CDR3 DNA reads as TGTGCCAGCAGTTTTCTCTCCCTGGCGGCCAGACCTGAAGCTTTCTTT.

V usage is TRBV5-1 and J usage is TRBJ2-7; the match to TRBD2 covers 13 bases. This CDR3 spans 16 amino acids. Germline V CDR1 and CDR2: SGHRS, YFSETQ. The V and J ends lost 4 bases and 1 base, in that order; junction bases with no gene match: 5. In DNA form, the CDR3 reads TGCGCCAGCAGCATAGGACTAGCGGGAGTATCCTACGAGCAGTACTTC. This gives the protein CASSIGLAGVSYEQYF.